The 24 T cell receptor beta chains below all came from one sample that was sequenced in a study of T cell clonality in common variable immunodeficiency. No antigens are known for them. Study conclusions and caveats: Fewer deletions and N-nucleotide insertions were reportedly seen in common variable immunodeficiency TCR beta sequences.

Assay: immunoSEQ multiplex PCR; the TCRdb copy retains only in-frame clones and omits some. The data list about 7,200 clones, none observed once; approximately 5% falls to the top ten. The sequenced sample consisted of peripheral blood mononuclear cells. All receptors come from a human donor with common variable immunodeficiency.

With regard to this clone: The CDR3 end lies 3 residues beyond the end of the read and is filled in from the germline J gene. This chain joins TRBV13 and TRBJ2-1, with a tentative D call TRBD2 (5 bases). The V end was cut by 4 bases, the J end by 1 base, with 11 bases between. The V gene's germline CDR1 is PRHDT and CDR2 FYEKMQ (reference sequence). The CDR3 has 15 residues. The part of the CDR3 DNA that was read is TGTGCCAGCAGCTCGGACTTCGGGTCCTACAATGAG. Its protein product is CASSSDFGSYNE. The CDR3 in full is CASSSDFGSYNEQFF.

This clone was observed a few times. The CDR3 is cut off 3 residues early in the read; its end comes from the germline J gene. V usage is TRBV18 and J usage is TRBJ2-2; D unresolved. V was cut by 4 bases and J by 5 bases, with 5 bases left in between. This CDR3 has 12 amino acids. The germline gives CDR1 KGHSH, CDR2 LQKENI. CDR3 DNA (partial): TGTGCCAGCTCACGGCGGACCGGGGAG. Translated, it gives CASSRRTGE. In full, the CDR3 is CASSRRTGELFF.

This clone occurred a few times. The read terminates 3 residues ahead of where the CDR3 ends, so the germline J gene completes it. The rearrangement uses TRBV7-6 and TRBJ2-5, with D tentatively TRBD1 (7 bases). Per germline, CDR1 SGHVS and CDR2 FNYEAQ. The CDR3 is 15 residues long. V was clipped by 1 base and J by 5 bases, with 14 bases between them. The CDR3 bases that were read are TGTGCCAGCAGCTTAGGGAGGGGGCTAGGGGAGACC. This encodes CASSLGRGLGET. The CDR3 reads in full as CASSLGRGLGETQYF.

On this clone itself: The read comes to an end 3 residues before the CDR3 does, leaving the germline J gene to fill in the end. This rearrangement joins TRBV7-9 to TRBJ2-5; 8 bases are shared with TRBD1. V lost 5 bases, J lost 3 bases, and 5 bases stayed unmatched. Germline values: CDR1 SEHNR, CDR2 FQNEAQ (reference sequence). CDR3 length equals 14 residues. CDR3 bases read: TGTGCCAGCAGCGGATCGGACAGGGAAGAGACC. This codes for CASSGSDREET. The whole CDR3 is CASSGSDREETQYF. Combining the CDR3 with reference TRBV7-9 and TRBJ2-5 gives the whole variable domain DTGVSQNPRHKITKRGQNVTFRCDPISEHNRLYWYRQTLGQGPEFLTYFQNEAQLEKSRLLSDRFSAERPKGSFSTLEIQRTEQGDSAMYLCASSGSDREETQYFGPGTRLLVL.

Comment on this clone: The observed sequence ends 3 residues before the CDR3 terminus, with the missing tail filled in from the germline J gene. The chain combines TRBV18 with TRBJ1-6, with 12 positions matching TRBD1. Germline lookup yields CDR1 KGHSH and CDR2 LQKENI. Losses at the gene ends were 3 bases for V and 6 bases for J; bases not matched to a gene: 9. CDR3 length equals 18 residues. CDR3 bases read: TGTGCCAGCTCACCCGGAGGGACAGGGGGCGCTAGTAATTCACCC. Translating it yields CASSPGGTGGASNSP. From start to end, the CDR3 is CASSPGGTGGASNSPLHF.

On this clone itself: The read stops 3 residues short of the end of the CDR3; the missing end is completed from the germline J gene. This rearrangement joins TRBV18 to TRBJ1-5; perhaps TRBD1 as D (6 bases). Germline CDR1 and CDR2: KGHSH and LQKENI. V lost 1 base, J lost 2 bases, and 9 bases lay in between. CDR3 length: 15 amino acids. CDR3 DNA, as far as it was read: TGTGCCAGCTCACCACGACAGGAGGGCAATCAGCCC. Its translation: CASSPRQEGNQP. The whole CDR3 reads CASSPRQEGNQPQHF.

Worth noting for this clone: Coverage ceases 3 residues before the CDR3 finishes, and the germline J gene fills in the end. This rearrangement joins TRBV7-2 to TRBJ2-7, with 12 positions matching TRBD1. CDR1 and CDR2 from the germline V gene are SGHTA and FQGNSA. V lost 4 bases and J lost 6; bases outside the gene matches: 4. The CDR3 sequence is 14 residues long. The CDR3 DNA, read in part, is TGTGCCAGCAGCTCCCGGGACAGGGGGCTCGAG. Its translation: CASSSRDRGLE. From start to end, the CDR3 is CASSSRDRGLEQYF.

This clone is medium-sized (0.01 to 0.1%) by share. Coverage ceases 3 residues before the CDR3 finishes, and the germline J gene fills in the end. This chain uses TRBV29-1 with TRBJ2-1; D might be TRBD2 (7 bases). Trimming removed 6 bases at V and 9 bases at J, with 18 bases between. This CDR3 comprises 13 residues. Germline CDR1 and CDR2: SQVTM and ANQGSEA. The CDR3 reads CSVTGGLFPEQFF. The sequenced part of the CDR3 DNA is TGCAGCGTAACCGGGGGGCTTTTTCCTGAG.

With respect to this clone: Read data end 3 residues before the CDR3 end; the end is taken from the germline J gene. The V call is TRBV5-1, the J call TRBJ2-7; 7 bases line up with TRBD2. V was pared by 0 bases and J by 6 bases, with 6 bases of the junction left unmatched. The CDR3 length is 14 residues. Germline CDR1 and CDR2: SGHRS and YFSETQ. CDR3 DNA, as far as it was read: TGCGCCAGCAGCTTGGAGGCGGGAGTCATCGAG. Translating it yields CASSLEAGVIE. The CDR3 as a whole reads CASSLEAGVIEQYF.

Remarks on this clone: The DNA ends 3 residues before the CDR3 does, and the rest of the CDR3 is filled in from the germline J gene. The genes are TRBV7-9 and TRBJ2-3; D is uncertain. The ends were cut back, 6 bases at V and 3 bases at J, with 10 bases in the middle. From germline, CDR1 is SEHNR and CDR2 FQNEAQ (reference sequence). The CDR3 totals 13 residues. The part of the CDR3 DNA that was read is TGTGCCAGCAGAATTGGCCAGACAGATACG. It translates to CASRIGQTDT. Given in full, the CDR3 is CASRIGQTDTQYF.

Comment on this clone: The read finishes 3 residues shy of the CDR3 end, and the germline J gene is used to complete it. The V call is TRBV7-9, the J call TRBJ2-7; TRBD1 matches 7 bases. Germline values: CDR1 SEHNR, CDR2 FQNEAQ (reference sequence). Germline trimming cut 5 bases from V and 1 base from J; bases unmatched to any gene: 5. This CDR3 has 14 residues. The CDR3 protein is CASSPPGQSYEQYF. Incomplete CDR3 DNA: TGTGCCAGCAGCCCACCGGGACAGTCCTACGAG.

This clone occurred a few times. The CDR3 goes on 3 residues after the read ends, and that part is filled in from the germline J gene. This chain links TRBV6-2 or TRBV6-3 with TRBJ2-7, with a tentative D call TRBD2 (5 bases). The V gene's germline CDR1 is MNHEY and CDR2 SVGEGT. The CDR3 runs 13 residues. Trimming stripped 9 bases from V and 4 bases from J, with 16 bases between. The part of the CDR3 DNA that was read is TGTGCCAGTAAACCCGAGGGCCGGTACGAG. Translated: CASKPEGRYE. The complete CDR3 reads CASKPEGRYEQYF.

This clone was seen a few times. The CDR3 spells CASSPDSRWSYEQYF. The sequenced CDR3 bases are TGTGCCAGCAGCCCCGACTCGAGGTGGTCCTACGAG. The chain has TRBV7-2 and TRBJ2-7, with no clear D. The CDR3 end lies 3 residues beyond the end of the read and is filled in from the germline J gene. The CDR3 has 15 residues. The V and J ends lost 5 bases and 1 base respectively, with 15 bases between them. The germline V gene encodes CDR1 SGHTA and CDR2 FQGNSA. Using reference TRBV7-2 and TRBJ2-7 for the parts outside the CDR3, the full variable domain is GAGVSQSPSNKVTEKGKDVELRCDPISGHTALYWYRQSLGQGLEFLIYFQGNSAPDKSGLPSDRFSAERTGGSVSTLTIQRTQQEDSAVYLCASSPDSRWSYEQYFGPGTRLTVT.

On this clone itself: The read terminates 3 residues ahead of where the CDR3 ends, so the germline J gene completes it. The V and J genes are TRBV7-9 and TRBJ2-5; a possible D gene is TRBD2 (5 bases). Germline lookup yields CDR1 SEHNR and CDR2 FQNEAQ (reference sequence). Trimming took off 5 bases at V and 5 bases at J, with 12 bases between the two ends. The CDR3 has 13 amino acids. CDR3 sequence reads: CASSMDFGETQYF. The CDR3 bases that were read are TGTGCCAGCAGCATGGACTTTGGGGAGACC.

Regarding this clone: The sequence runs out 3 residues before the end of the CDR3; the remainder is reconstructed from the germline J gene. The gene calls are TRBV7-9 and TRBJ2-1; 7 nucleotides line up with TRBD2. This CDR3 region has 14 residues. Germline V gives CDR1 SEHNR, CDR2 FQNEAQ (reference sequence). The junction had 9 bases not matched to a gene; V was cut back by 4 bases and J by 9 bases. The CDR3 sequence: CASSSGTTTSEQFF. The DNA read from the CDR3 is TGTGCCAGCAGCTCAGGGACTACTACAAGTGAG. The entire variable domain, with the rest obtained from reference TRBV7-9 and TRBJ2-1, is as follows: DTGVSQNPRHKITKRGQNVTFRCDPISEHNRLYWYRQTLGQGPEFLTYFQNEAQLEKSRLLSDRFSAERPKGSFSTLEIQRTEQGDSAMYLCASSSGTTTSEQFFGPGTRLTVL.

Note on this clone: The observed sequence ends 3 residues before the CDR3 terminus, with the missing tail filled in from the germline J gene. The chain uses TRBV2 and TRBJ2-6; 7 bases map to TRBD1. Germline V lookup: CDR1 SNHLY, CDR2 FYNNEI. This CDR3 contains 15 residues. With 7 bases clipped from V and 1 base from J, the junction kept 4 bases outside the gene matches. CDR3 loop: CASTPRGSGANVLTF. CDR3 DNA, as far as it was read: TGTGCCAGCACCCCCAGGGGGTCTGGGGCCAACGTC.

This clone is medium-sized within its sample. The read falls 3 residues short of the CDR3 end, and the missing part is taken from the germline J gene. The V gene is TRBV6-2 or TRBV6-3, the J gene TRBJ2-3; 8 bases fit TRBD2. Germline V lookup: CDR1 MNHEY, CDR2 SVGEGT. After removal of 6 bases from V and 2 bases from J, the junction contained 4 bases not matched to a gene. The CDR3 sequence is 14 residues long. The CDR3 loop reads CASRSTSATDTQYF. Incomplete CDR3 DNA: TGTGCCAGCAGGTCGACTAGCGCCACAGATACG.

This clone has a handful of counts. The sequence runs out 3 residues before the end of the CDR3; the remainder is reconstructed from the germline J gene. The rearrangement joins TRBV7-9 to TRBJ1-6; D may be TRBD1 (5 bases). Germline CDR1 and CDR2: SEHNR and FQNEAQ (reference sequence). The CDR3 runs 15 residues. Trimming left V 4 bases short and J 7 bases short, with 14 bases between. CDR3 loop: CASSSNRDWNSPLHF. The sequenced part of the CDR3 DNA is TGTGCCAGCAGCTCAAACCGGGACTGGAATTCACCC.

The CDR3 reads CASSRGDTEAFF. CDR3 DNA (partial): TGTGCCAGCAGTCGAGGGGACACTGAA. The chain carries TRBV7-9 and TRBJ1-1; D is possibly TRBD1 (5 bases). The CDR3 extends 3 residues past the end of the read, so its final part is completed from the germline J gene. V gave up 6 bases and J gave up 3 bases, with 8 bases separating them. CDR1 SEHNR and CDR2 FQNEAQ come from the germline V gene (reference sequence). This CDR3 comprises 12 residues.

By share, this clone counts as medium-sized (0.01 to 0.1%). With the read ending 3 residues before the CDR3 end, the germline J gene is used to fill in that end. The rearrangement joins TRBV29-1 to TRBJ2-5; tentatively, D is TRBD1 (7 bases). Germline V gene data show CDR1 as SQVTM and CDR2 as ANQGSEA. The CDR3 extends over 13 amino acids. The V end lost 6 bases, the J end lost 4 bases, and 15 bases lay between the germline ends. This chain's CDR3 is CSVTQGGGETQYF. The covered CDR3 bases are TGCAGCGTAACCCAGGGGGGTGGAGAGACC.

Points on this clone: The read terminates 3 residues before the CDR3 end, so the remaining end is supplied by the germline J gene. V and J are TRBV19 and TRBJ1-1; TRBD1 aligns across 11 bases. The CDR3 is 16 amino acids. Trimming cost V 4 bases and J 1 base; bases outside gene matches: 5. Germline CDR1 is LNHDA and CDR2 is SQIVND (reference sequence). CDR3 residues: CASSTRTGGWNTEAFF. CDR3 DNA (partial): TGTGCCAGTAGTACGAGGACAGGGGGCTGGAACACTGAA.

A word on this clone: The read comes to an end 3 residues before the CDR3 does, leaving the germline J gene to fill in the end. The chain links TRBV19 to TRBJ2-1; 12 bases are a match to TRBD2. This CDR3 contains 15 residues. In germline, CDR1 is LNHDA, CDR2 SQIVND (reference sequence). V lost 7 bases and J lost 3; bases outside the gene matches: 4. Incomplete CDR3 DNA: TGTGCCAGTAAAGGACTAGCGGGAATCTACAATGAG. This sequence encodes CASKGLAGIYNE. The full CDR3 protein reads CASKGLAGIYNEQFF.

This clone has more than one count but fewer than ten. The CDR3 extends 3 residues past the end of the read, so its final part is completed from the germline J gene. The V and J genes are TRBV6-4 and TRBJ2-3; tentatively, D is TRBD2 (5 bases). CDR3 length equals 14 residues. V shed 3 bases and J shed 0 bases, with 7 bases lying between them. Per germline, CDR1 MRHNA and CDR2 SNTAGT. The covered CDR3 bases are TGTGCCAGCAGTGAACGGGGTAGCACAGATACG. It encodes CASSERGSTDT. The full-length CDR3 reads as CASSERGSTDTQYF.

The sample holds a few counts of this clone. The read ends 3 residues before the CDR3 terminus; that terminus is restored from the germline J gene. The chain uses TRBV7-9 and TRBJ2-5; the D gene is possibly TRBD2 (6 bases). The CDR3 sequence is 15 residues long. Trimming pared 1 base from V and 5 bases from J, leaving 14 bases between. Germline assignment: CDR1 SEHNR and CDR2 FQNEAQ (reference sequence). The CDR3 bases that were read are TGTGCCAGCAGCTTAGTGGCGGGAAGCGGGGAGACC. Protein: CASSLVAGSGET. The whole CDR3 sequence reads CASSLVAGSGETQYF.